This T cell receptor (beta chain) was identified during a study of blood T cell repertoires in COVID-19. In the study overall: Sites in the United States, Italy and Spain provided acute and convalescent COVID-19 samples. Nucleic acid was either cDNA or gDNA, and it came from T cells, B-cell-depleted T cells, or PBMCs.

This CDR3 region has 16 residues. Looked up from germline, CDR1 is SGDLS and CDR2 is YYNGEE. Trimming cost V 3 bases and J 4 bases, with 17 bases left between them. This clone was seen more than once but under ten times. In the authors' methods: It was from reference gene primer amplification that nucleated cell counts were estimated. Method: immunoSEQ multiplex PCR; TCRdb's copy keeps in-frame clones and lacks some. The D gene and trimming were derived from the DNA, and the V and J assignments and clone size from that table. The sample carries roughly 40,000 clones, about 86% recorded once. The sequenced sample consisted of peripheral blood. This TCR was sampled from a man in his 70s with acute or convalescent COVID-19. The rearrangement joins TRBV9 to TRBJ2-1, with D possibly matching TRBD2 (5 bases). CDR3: CASSARWGVEYNEQFF. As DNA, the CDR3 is TGTGCCAGCAGCGCACGTTGGGGAGTGGAATACAATGAGCAGTTCTTC.